The 20 T cell receptor beta chains below come from one sample, sequenced in a study of blood T cell repertoires in COVID-19. Sequencing used immunoSEQ multiplex PCR; TCRdb keeps in-frame clones, though not all of them. The data show approximately 200,000 clones, roughly 80% seen once. The sample consisted of peripheral blood. The source is a woman between 40 and 55 years old with COVID-19, enrolled during active disease.

The chain couples TRBV19 to TRBJ2-3; 10 bases agree with TRBD1. The CDR3 sequence is 14 residues long. After removal of 5 bases from V and 5 bases from J, the junction contained 4 bases not matched to a gene. The germline gives CDR1 LNHDA, CDR2 SQIVND (reference sequence). The CDR3 coding sequence is TGTGCCAGTAGTGACAGGGGGCATGGAGATACGCAGTATTTT. It codes for CASSDRGHGDTQYF.

This sequence joins TRBV30 and TRBJ2-5, with D possibly TRBD1 on 6 matching bases. Trimming cost V 4 bases and J 5 bases, with 17 bases left between them. The CDR3 covers 14 residues. Germline loops: CDR1 GTSNPN, CDR2 SVGIG (reference sequence). The CDR3 coding sequence is TGTGCCTGGACCCCGGGTCCCGACAGGGAGACCCAGTACTTC. Translating gives CAWTPGPDRETQYF.

The CDR3 region has the DNA TGTGCCAGCAGCTTAGGGAGGAAAAATACGCAGTATTTT. Encoded protein: CASSLGRKNTQYF. The rearrangement joins TRBV11-3 to TRBJ2-3; perhaps TRBD2 as D (5 bases). Per germline, CDR1 SGHNT and CDR2 YENEEA. The V gene lost 1 base and the J gene lost 7 bases, with 9 bases spanning the gap. The CDR3 sequence is 13 residues long.

This sequence joins TRBV4-2 and TRBJ2-1, with 11 bases aligning to TRBD2. The V gene end was trimmed by 0 bases and the J gene end by 7 bases; junction bases not matched to a gene: 2. The germline CDR1 and CDR2 sequences are LGHNA and YNFKEQ. This CDR3 region has 15 residues. The CDR3 region is CASSQDSGGVNEQFF. CDR3 DNA: TGTGCCAGCAGCCAAGATAGCGGGGGGGTGAATGAGCAGTTCTTC.

This sequence joins TRBV3-1 (or the pseudogene TRBV3-2) and TRBJ1-2; D is possibly TRBD1 (5 bases). The CDR3 length is 14 residues. V was pared by 0 bases and J by 4 bases, with 9 bases between. Germline-derived CDR1 and CDR2 are LGHDT and YNNKEL (reference sequence). CDR3 nucleotides: TGTGCCAGCAGCCAAGATCTGGGGGGCTATGGCTACACCTTC. This gives the protein CASSQDLGGYGYTF.

The CDR3 DNA reads TGTGCCAGCAGCTTAGATCTCGGGACCTACAATGAGCAGTTCTTC. The encoded protein is CASSLDLGTYNEQFF. V gene TRBV7-9 combines with J gene TRBJ2-1; tentative D call: TRBD2 (5 bases). The CDR3 spans 15 residues. Deletions cut 1 base from V and 2 bases from J, with 9 bases between. CDR1 is SEHNR and CDR2 is FQNEAQ in the germline V gene (reference sequence).

V gene TRBV15 combines with J gene TRBJ2-3; D might be TRBD2 (7 bases). Germline loops: CDR1 LNHNV, CDR2 YYDKDF (reference sequence). This CDR3 has 14 residues. Between the trimmed V and J ends, which lost 9 bases and 2 bases, there was a span of 15 bases. CDR3 loop: CATGKGGDTDTQYF. The CDR3 DNA is TGTGCCACGGGGAAGGGGGGGGACACAGATACGCAGTATTTT.

The rearrangement links TRBV2 to TRBJ2-2; the match to TRBD1 covers 7 bases. V shed 6 bases and J 1 base; nucleotides not matched to a gene: 5. This CDR3 contains 15 residues. Germline V gene data show CDR1 as SNHLY and CDR2 as FYNNEI. CDR3 in amino acids: CASRLDRVNTGELFF. The CDR3 nucleotides are TGTGCCAGCAGGCTCGACAGGGTGAACACCGGGGAGCTGTTTTTT.

The chain couples TRBV5-1 to TRBJ2-3; weak D call: TRBD2 (6 bases). The CDR3 sequence is 14 residues long. The germline V and J ends were trimmed by 3 bases and 1 base, with 9 bases remaining between them. The germline V gene has CDR1 SGHRS and CDR2 YFSETQ. The CDR3 loop is CASSSERGTDTQYF. CDR3 bases: TGCGCCAGCAGCTCCGAGCGGGGCACAGATACGCAGTATTTT.

This clone was found a few times. The rearrangement joins TRBV5-1 to TRBJ2-3; tentatively, D is TRBD1 (6 bases). Trimming took off 0 bases at V and 0 bases at J, with 8 bases between the two ends. The CDR3 runs to 15 residues. Germline loops: CDR1 SGHRS, CDR2 YFSETQ. The chain's CDR3 is CASSLVGGSTDTQYF. In DNA, the CDR3 is TGCGCCAGCAGCTTGGTAGGGGGAAGCACAGATACGCAGTATTTT.

The chain links TRBV3-1 (or the pseudogene TRBV3-2) to TRBJ1-1, with a possible D match to TRBD1 (5 bases). This CDR3 has 12 amino acids. V was shortened by 4 bases and J by 5 bases, with 8 bases between the two germline ends. Germline V gene data show CDR1 as LGHDT and CDR2 as YNNKEL (reference sequence). The CDR3 is CASSRGGTEAFF. For the CDR3, the DNA is TGTGCCAGCAGCCGCGGGGGGACTGAAGCTTTCTTT.

This clone has only one observation. V usage is TRBV18 and J usage is TRBJ1-5; 8 bases map to TRBD1. CDR1 and CDR2 (germline): KGHSH, LQKENI. V shed 5 bases, J shed 3 bases, and the junction held 9 bases outside the gene matches. CDR3 length equals 16 residues. CDR3 sequence (DNA): TGTGCCAGCTCAACACGACAGGGGCCAATCAATCAGCCCCAGCATTTT. Translating it yields CASSTRQGPINQPQHF.

The rearrangement links TRBV30 to TRBJ1-1; D call uncertain. CDR3 length equals 13 residues. Trimming pared 1 base from V and 5 bases from J, leaving 11 bases between. Germline CDR1 GTSNPN, CDR2 SVGIG (reference sequence). The CDR3 here is CAWSGGLATEAFF. The CDR3 nucleotides are TGTGCCTGGAGTGGAGGGTTGGCGACTGAAGCTTTCTTT.

The chain has TRBV7-9 and TRBJ1-6, with D uncertain. The V gene lost 1 base and the J gene lost 0 bases, with 7 bases spanning the gap. CDR3 size: 16 residues. Germline CDR1 is SEHNR and CDR2 is FQNEAQ (reference sequence). The CDR3 bases are TGTGCCAGCAGCTTAGGCTGGAGCTCCTATAATTCACCCCTCCACTTT. Translating gives CASSLGWSSYNSPLHF. Based on the CDR3 plus reference TRBV7-9 and TRBJ1-6, the full variable domain is DTGVSQNPRHKITKRGQNVTFRCDPISEHNRLYWYRQTLGQGPEFLTYFQNEAQLEKSRLLSDRFSAERPKGSFSTLEIQRTEQGDSAMYLCASSLGWSSYNSPLHFGNGTRLTVT.

The J gene is TRBJ2-1, the V gene TRBV4-2; D might be TRBD1 (7 bases). Germline CDR1 and CDR2: LGHNA and YNFKEQ. Trimming removed 0 bases at V and 0 bases at J, with 15 bases between. This CDR3 has 18 amino acids. The CDR3 spells CASSQDRGTDSSYNEQFF. As DNA, the CDR3 is TGTGCCAGCAGCCAAGATCGGGGGACAGATAGCTCCTACAATGAGCAGTTCTTC.

This clone was counted only a few times. The chain has TRBV19 and TRBJ1-2; TRBD1 agrees at 11 bases. Germline-derived CDR1 and CDR2 are LNHDA and SQIVND (reference sequence). The CDR3 totals 13 residues. Trimming at V came to 8 bases and at J to 4 bases, leaving 3 bases not matched to a gene. The CDR3 DNA reads as TGTGCCAGTTCCGGGACAGGGGGCTATGGCTACACCTTC. It encodes CASSGTGGYGYTF.

The chain couples TRBV30 to TRBJ1-2, with TRBD1 as a possible D gene (6 bases). V gave up 2 bases and J gave up 4 bases, with 11 bases separating them. CDR1 GTSNPN and CDR2 SVGIG come from the germline V gene (reference sequence). The CDR3 covers 13 residues. The CDR3: CAWSLGQIYGYTF. The CDR3 DNA is TGTGCCTGGAGTCTAGGACAGATCTATGGCTACACCTTC. Full variable domain (missing parts from reference TRBV30 and TRBJ1-2): SQTIHQWPATLVQPVGSPLSLECTVEGTSNPNLYWYRQAAGRGLQLLFYSVGIGQISSEVPQNLSASRPQDRQFILSSKKLLLSDSGFYLCAWSLGQIYGYTFGSGTRLTVV.

The rearrangement joins TRBV27 to TRBJ2-2, with no clear D. The CDR3 is 18 amino acids. V lost 6 bases and J 4 bases, leaving 24 bases between the germline ends. Germline values: CDR1 MNHEY, CDR2 SMNVEV (reference sequence). The CDR3 here is CASSLPPPTENPTGELFF. CDR3 DNA sequence: TGTGCCAGCAGCCTCCCACCCCCCACCGAGAACCCCACCGGGGAGCTGTTTTTT.

The V gene is TRBV7-6, the J gene TRBJ1-6; TRBD1 aligns across 10 bases. J gave up 10 bases and V 3 bases, and 9 bases lay outside the gene matches. The CDR3 spans 16 residues. CDR1 and CDR2 from the germline V gene are SGHVS and FNYEAQ. This CDR3 is CASSFGGGQGKSPLHF. The CDR3 DNA sequence: TGTGCCAGCAGCTTCGGGGGGGGACAGGGGAAGTCACCCCTCCACTTT.

Written as DNA, the CDR3 is TGTGCCAGCAGCCAAAGAGCCGGTTACAATGAGCAGTTCTTC. It is translated as CASSQRAGYNEQFF. V and J are TRBV3-1 (or the pseudogene TRBV3-2) and TRBJ2-1; the D is unclear. Looked up from germline, CDR1 is LGHDT and CDR2 is YNNKEL (reference sequence). Trimming removed 2 bases from V and 4 bases from J, with 9 bases in between. The CDR3 sequence is 14 residues long.